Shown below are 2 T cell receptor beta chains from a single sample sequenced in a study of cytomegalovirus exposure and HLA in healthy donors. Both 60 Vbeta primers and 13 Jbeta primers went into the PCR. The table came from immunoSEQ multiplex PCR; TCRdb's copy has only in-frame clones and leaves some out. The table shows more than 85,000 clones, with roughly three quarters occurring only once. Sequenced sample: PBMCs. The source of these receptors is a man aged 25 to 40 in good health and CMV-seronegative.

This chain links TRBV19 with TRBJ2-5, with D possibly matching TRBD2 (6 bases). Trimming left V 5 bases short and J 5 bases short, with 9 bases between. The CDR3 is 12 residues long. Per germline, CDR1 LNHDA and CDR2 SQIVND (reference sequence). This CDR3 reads CASSQGGETQYF. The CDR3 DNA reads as TGTGCCAGTAGTCAGGGAGGTGAGACCCAGTACTTC. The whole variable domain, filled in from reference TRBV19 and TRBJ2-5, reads DGGITQSPKYLFRKEGQNVTLSCEQNLNHDAMYWYRQDPGQGLRLIYYSQIVNDFQKGDIAEGYSVSREKKESFPLTVTSAQKNPTAFYLCASSQGGETQYFGPGTRLLVL.

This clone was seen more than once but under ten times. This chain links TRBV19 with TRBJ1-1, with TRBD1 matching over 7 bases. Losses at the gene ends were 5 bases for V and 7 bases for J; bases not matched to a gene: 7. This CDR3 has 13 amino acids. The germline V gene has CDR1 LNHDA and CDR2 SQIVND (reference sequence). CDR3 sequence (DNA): TGTGCCAGTAGTGGACAGGCTTTTAGTGAAGCTTTCTTT. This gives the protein CASSGQAFSEAFF.